The present TCR beta chain was sequenced within a study of cytomegalovirus exposure and HLA in healthy donors. The PCR made use of 60 Vbeta and 13 Jbeta primers. Profiled with immunoSEQ multiplex PCR; TCRdb holds only in-frame clones, not every one. Seen here are tens of thousands of clones, 55% to 65% observed once, and the top ten hold approximately 12%. Germline CDR1 SQVTM, CDR2 ANQGSEA. CDR3 size: 12 residues. Trimming removed 1 base at V and 4 bases at J, with 7 bases between. The sequencing input was PBMCs. The receptor was derived from a human donor in good health. V gene TRBV29-1 combines with J gene TRBJ2-5; D gene ambiguous. The CDR3 reads CSVEGQVETQYF. CDR3 coding DNA: TGCAGCGTTGAAGGGCAGGTAGAGACCCAGTACTTC.